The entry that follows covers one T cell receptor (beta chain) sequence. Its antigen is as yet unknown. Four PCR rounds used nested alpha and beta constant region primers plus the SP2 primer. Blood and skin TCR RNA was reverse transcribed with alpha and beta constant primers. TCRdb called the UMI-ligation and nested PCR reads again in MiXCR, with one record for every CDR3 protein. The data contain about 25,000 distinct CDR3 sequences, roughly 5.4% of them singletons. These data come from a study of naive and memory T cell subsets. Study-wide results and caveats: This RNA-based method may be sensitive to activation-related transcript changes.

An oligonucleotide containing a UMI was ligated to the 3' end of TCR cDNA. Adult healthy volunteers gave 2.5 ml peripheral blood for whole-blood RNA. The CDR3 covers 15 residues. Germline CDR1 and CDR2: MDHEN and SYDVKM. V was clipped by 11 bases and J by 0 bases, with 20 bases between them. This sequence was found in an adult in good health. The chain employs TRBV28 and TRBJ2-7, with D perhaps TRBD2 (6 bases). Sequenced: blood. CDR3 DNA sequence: TGTGCCGCGGGGCCATGGCAGAGAAACTCCTACGAGCAGTACTTC. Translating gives CAAGPWQRNSYEQYF.